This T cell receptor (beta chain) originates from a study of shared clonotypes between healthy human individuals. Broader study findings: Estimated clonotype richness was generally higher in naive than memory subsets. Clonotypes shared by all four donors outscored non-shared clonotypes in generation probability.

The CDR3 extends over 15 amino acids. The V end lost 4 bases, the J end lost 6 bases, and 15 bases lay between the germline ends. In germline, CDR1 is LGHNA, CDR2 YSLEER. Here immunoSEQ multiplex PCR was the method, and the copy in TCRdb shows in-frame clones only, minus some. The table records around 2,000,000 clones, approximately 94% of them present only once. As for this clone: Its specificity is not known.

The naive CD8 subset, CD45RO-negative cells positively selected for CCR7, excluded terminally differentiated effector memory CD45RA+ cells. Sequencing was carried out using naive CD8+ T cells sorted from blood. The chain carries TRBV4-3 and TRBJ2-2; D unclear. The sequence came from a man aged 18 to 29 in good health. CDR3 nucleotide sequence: TGCGCCAGCAGCCTGGACGCATTAAGCGCCGGGGAGCTGTTTTTT. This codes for CASSLDALSAGELFF.